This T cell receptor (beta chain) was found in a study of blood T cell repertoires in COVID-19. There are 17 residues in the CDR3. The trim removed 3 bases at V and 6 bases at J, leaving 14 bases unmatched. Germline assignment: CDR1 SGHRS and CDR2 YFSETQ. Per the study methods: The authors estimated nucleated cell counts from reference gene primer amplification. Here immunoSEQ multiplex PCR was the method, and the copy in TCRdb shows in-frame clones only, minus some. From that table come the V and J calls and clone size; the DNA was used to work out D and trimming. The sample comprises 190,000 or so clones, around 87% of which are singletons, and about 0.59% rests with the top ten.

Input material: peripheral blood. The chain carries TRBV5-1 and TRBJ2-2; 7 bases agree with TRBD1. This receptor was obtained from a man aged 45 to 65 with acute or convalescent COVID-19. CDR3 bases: TGCGCCAGCAGCTCGCGAGGGACAGCCAAAGGTTCCGGGGAGCTGTTTTTT. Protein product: CASSSRGTAKGSGELFF.